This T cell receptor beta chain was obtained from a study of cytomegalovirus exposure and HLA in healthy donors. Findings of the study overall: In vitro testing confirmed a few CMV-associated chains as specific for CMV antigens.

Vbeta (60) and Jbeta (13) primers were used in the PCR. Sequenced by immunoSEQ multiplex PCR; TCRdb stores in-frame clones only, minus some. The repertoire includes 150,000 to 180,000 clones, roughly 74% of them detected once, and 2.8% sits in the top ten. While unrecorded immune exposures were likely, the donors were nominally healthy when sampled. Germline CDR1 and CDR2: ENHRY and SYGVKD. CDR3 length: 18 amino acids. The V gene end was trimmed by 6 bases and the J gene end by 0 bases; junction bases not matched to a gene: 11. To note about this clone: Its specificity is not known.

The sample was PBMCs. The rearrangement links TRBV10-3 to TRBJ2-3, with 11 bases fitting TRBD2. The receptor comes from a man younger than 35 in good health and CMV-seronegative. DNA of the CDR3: TGTGCCATCAGGACTAGCGGGGTGCCACCAACTAGCACAGATACGCAGTATTTT. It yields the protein CAIRTSGVPPTSTDTQYF.